This T cell receptor (beta chain) was obtained from a study of cytomegalovirus exposure and HLA in healthy donors. CDR3 length: 16 amino acids. Trimming shortened V by 8 bases and J by 3 bases, and 23 bases separated the two germline ends. The V gene's germline CDR1 is MDHEN and CDR2 SYDVKM. The PCR ran on 60 Vbeta and 13 Jbeta primers. TCRdb's copy holds only in-frame clones and misses some; the assay was immunoSEQ multiplex PCR. The sample holds approximately 150,000 clones, over 70% seen once. The sequenced material came from PBMCs. The receptor was isolated from a male donor in good health and CMV-seronegative. The chain carries TRBV28 and TRBJ2-7; the D gene is possibly TRBD2 (6 bases). The CDR3 nucleotides read TGTGCCAGCCTTACCGGTGGCGGGAAGGGGTTCTACGAGCAGTACTTC. Protein: CASLTGGGKGFYEQYF.